Below, 23 T cell receptor beta chains from the same sample are listed, as sequenced in a study of tumor-infiltrating lymphocytes in primary liver carcinoma. Unsorted whole blood yielded blood RNA, and germline DNA was extracted as well. A constant-region primer primed TCR beta cDNA synthesis from about 530 ng of total RNA. Nested multiplex PCR, run for three rounds with slightly modified ARM-PCR, yielded TCR beta libraries. A C-beta reverse primer was combined with TRBV1-TRBV30 forward primers in the first two PCR rounds, and each round had approximately 9 cycles. TCRdb recomputed calls from the multiplex PCR reads with MiXCR, one row per CDR3 protein. The table lists about 180,000 distinct CDR3 sequences, less than 65% of them singletons. Sequencing used peripheral blood. Receptors were obtained from a man aged 40-49 years with primary liver carcinoma and hepatitis B virus infection.

The chain has TRBV6-1 and TRBJ2-7; TRBD1 matches at 8 bases. J was trimmed by 4 bases and V by 8 bases; bases with no gene match: 10. This CDR3 is built from 14 residues. Germline CDR1 MNHNS, CDR2 SASEGT. This chain's CDR3 is CASPPDRVSYEQYF. CDR3 coding DNA: TGTGCCAGCCCACCGGACAGGGTAAGTTACGAGCAGTACTTC.

The chain uses TRBV4-1 and TRBJ2-3, with 8 bases matching TRBD2. This CDR3 comprises 19 residues. V shed 4 bases and J 2 bases; nucleotides not matched to a gene: 17. Germline V lookup: CDR1 MGHRA, CDR2 YSYEKL. In DNA form, the CDR3 reads TGCGCCAGCAGCCCCAAGGGACTAGGGGGAGGGCTTAACACAGATACGCAGTATTTT. This encodes CASSPKGLGGGLNTDTQYF.

As DNA, the CDR3 is TGTGCCAGCAGAATACAGGATTACGAGCAGTACTTC. It yields the protein CASRIQDYEQYF. The rearrangement joins TRBV11-2 to TRBJ2-7; weak D call: TRBD1 (5 bases). This CDR3 is built from 12 residues. Germline assignment: CDR1 SGHAT and CDR2 FQNNGV. The germline V and J ends were trimmed by 6 bases and 4 bases, with 10 bases remaining between them. Using reference TRBV11-2 and TRBJ2-7 for the parts outside the CDR3, the full variable domain is EAGVAQSPRYKIIEKRQSVAFWCNPISGHATLYWYQQILGQGPKLLIQFQNNGVVDDSQLPKDRFSAERLKGVDSTLKIQPAKLEDSAVYLCASRIQDYEQYFGPGTRLTVT.

Notes on this clonotype: Relative to the germline gene, one junction end is altered; a read error may explain this. V usage is TRBV11-2 and J usage is TRBJ2-3; no clear D gene. Germline V gene lookup returns CDR1 SGHAT and CDR2 FQNNGV. There are 14 residues in the CDR3. The CDR3 spells CANSLGTLTDTQYF. The CDR3 region has the DNA TGTGCCAACAGCTTAGGTACCCTCACGGATACACAGTATTTT.

The chain has TRBV29-1 and TRBJ1-1; D remains ambiguous. Germline values: CDR1 SQVTM, CDR2 ANQGSEA. With 6 bases removed from V and 6 bases from J, the gap between germline ends came to 11 bases. CDR3 length: 11 amino acids. The DNA for the CDR3 is TGCAGCGTCGGGGAGAAGGCTGAAGCTTTCTTT. Residues: CSVGEKAEAFF.

There are many counts of this clonotype. This chain links TRBV14 with TRBJ2-7; the D gene is possibly TRBD1 (5 bases). This CDR3 comprises 12 residues. Germline V gene lookup returns CDR1 SGHDN and CDR2 FVKESK. The ends were cut back, 4 bases at V and 7 bases at J, with 11 bases in the middle. The CDR3: CASSLLGREQYF. CDR3 in DNA: TGTGCCAGCAGCCTGCTGGGGCGAGAGCAGTACTTC.

The V and J genes are TRBV11-2 and TRBJ2-7; 8 bases align to TRBD1. V dropped 5 bases and J dropped 7; count of bases not matched to a gene: 7. Germline assignment: CDR1 SGHAT and CDR2 FQNNGV. This CDR3 is built from 13 residues. CDR3 loop: CASSPRGQYEQYF. CDR3 bases: TGTGCCAGCAGCCCCAGGGGGCAGTATGAGCAGTACTTC.

This clonotype was seen a single time. The junction differs from germline at one of its ends, possibly a read error. The V gene is TRBV29-1, the J gene TRBJ1-1, with 7 bases identical to TRBD1. Germline CDR1 is SQVTM and CDR2 is ANQGSEA. This CDR3 is 13 amino acids long. CDR3 amino acids: CSAEEGQLFYAFF. CDR3 nucleotides: TGCAGCGCCGAAGAGGGACAGCTTTTTTACGCTTTTTTT.

A remark on this clonotype: This could be a read error, since a much larger clone is one nucleotide away. J is TRBJ1-5 and V is TRBV29-1; 7 bases fit TRBD1. The end of the DNA aligns better with TRBJ2-3, so the J call may be wrong. Germline CDR1 reads SQVTM; CDR2 reads ANQGSEA. This CDR3 region has 14 residues. The CDR3 coding sequence is TGCAGCGTTGGGTCACAGGGGACGGATCAGCCCCAGTATTTT. This sequence encodes CSVGSQGTDQPQYF.

This sequence joins TRBV19 and TRBJ2-3, with D tentatively TRBD1 (5 bases). CDR3 length equals 12 residues. Germline lookup yields CDR1 LNHDA and CDR2 SQIVND (reference sequence). V shed 8 bases and J shed 6 bases, with 12 bases lying between them. The CDR3 DNA sequence: TGTGCCAGTCGACAGTCCGGGGATACGCAGTATTTT. Translated: CASRQSGDTQYF.

This clonotype was found a few times. The chain uses TRBV11-2 and TRBJ2-1; 9 bases agree with TRBD2. The ends lost 0 bases at V and 2 bases at J; junction bases unmatched: 5. This CDR3 region has 17 residues. Per the germline V gene, CDR1 is SGHAT and CDR2 is FQNNGV. The CDR3 nucleotides are TGTGCCAGCAGCTTAGAGAGTCCTAGCGGGACCTACAATGAGCAGTTCTTC. Amino acid sequence: CASSLESPSGTYNEQFF.

The chain has TRBV7-9 and TRBJ1-6, with D unclear. Germline loops: CDR1 SEHNR, CDR2 FQNEAQ (reference sequence). With 3 bases removed from V and 8 bases from J, the gap between germline ends came to 8 bases. CDR3 size: 13 residues. CDR3 DNA: TGTGCCAGCAGCTTTTCGGACTATTCACCCCTCCACTTT. It specifies CASSFSDYSPLHF.

The rearrangement uses TRBV14 and TRBJ2-7; no clear D. The germline V gene has CDR1 SGHDN and CDR2 FVKESK. V was trimmed by 0 bases and J by 0 bases, leaving 18 bases between them. The CDR3 totals 18 residues. The CDR3 region is CASSQERDSAYSSYEQYF. The CDR3 region has the DNA TGTGCCAGCAGCCAAGAAAGGGATTCAGCATATAGCTCCTACGAGCAGTACTTC.

Only a few counts were recorded for this clonotype. The rearrangement links TRBV6-1 to TRBJ1-3; no definite D call. Germline CDR1 is MNHNS and CDR2 is SASEGT. The CDR3 consists of 14 residues. V gave up 4 bases and J gave up 1 base, with 8 bases separating them. The CDR3 DNA reads TGTGCCAGCAGTGTGTTGGGATCTGGAAACACCATATATTTT. It codes for CASSVLGSGNTIYF.

The V gene is TRBV29-1, the J gene TRBJ2-7; D unclear. V was trimmed by 4 bases and J by 3 bases, leaving 16 bases between them. CDR3 size: 14 residues. Germline V CDR1 and CDR2: SQVTM, ANQGSEA. The CDR3: CSVAKLGSFYEQYF. DNA for the CDR3: TGCAGCGTTGCTAAGCTGGGTAGCTTCTACGAGCAGTACTTC.

This clonotype was seen a single time. This rearrangement joins TRBV12-3 or TRBV12-4 to TRBJ1-6, with 8 bases matching TRBD1. V was pared by 4 bases and J by 2 bases, with 1 base of the junction left unmatched. This CDR3 has 15 amino acids. The chain's CDR3 is CASSSGGPYNSPLHF. The CDR3 nucleotides are TGTGCCAGCAGTTCAGGGGGCCCCTATAATTCACCCCTCCACTTT.

Worth noting for this clonotype: It is likely a read error, because the conserved phenylalanine at the end of the CDR3 is missing. This sequence joins TRBV11-2 and TRBJ2-3; 10 bases match TRBD2. The CDR3 extends over 17 amino acids. Germline assignment: CDR1 SGHAT and CDR2 FQNNGV. The CDR3 loop reads CASSLESGRGRQDTQYI. The CDR3 nucleotides are TGTGCCAGCAGCTTAGAGAGCGGGAGGGGCCGTCAAGATACACAGTATATT.

To note about this clonotype: At one end, the junction sequence differs from germline, possibly due to a read error. CDR3 sequence: CASTLDGGTDMQYF. The CDR3 DNA follows: TGTGCCAGCACCCTCGACGGGGGTACAGATATGCAGTATTTT. The chain joins TRBV6-5 to TRBJ2-3; TRBD2 is a possible D gene (6 bases). The germline V gene encodes CDR1 MNHEY and CDR2 SVGAGI. This CDR3 contains 14 residues.

V usage is TRBV6-5 and J usage is TRBJ2-5, with 7 bases lining up with TRBD2. V dropped 2 bases and J dropped 5; count of bases not matched to a gene: 2. The CDR3 consists of 13 residues. In germline, CDR1 is MNHEY, CDR2 SVGAGI. The CDR3 DNA reads TGTGCCAGCAGTTACAGGGAGGGGGAGACCCAGTACTTC. Its translation: CASSYREGETQYF.

The chain uses TRBV6-2 or TRBV6-3 and TRBJ2-1; 11 bases are a match to TRBD1. V gave up 6 bases and J gave up 9 bases; unmatched junction bases: 7. Germline loops: CDR1 MNHEY, CDR2 SVGEGT. This CDR3 region has 14 residues. The DNA of the CDR3 is TGTGCCAGCAGCCGGACAGGGGGCTCTGGTGAGCAGTTCTTC. This codes for CASSRTGGSGEQFF.

V and J are TRBV6-1 and TRBJ1-2; 8 nucleotides match TRBD1. The germline V gene has CDR1 MNHNS and CDR2 SASEGT. There are 15 residues in the CDR3. After removal of 1 base from V and 4 bases from J, the junction contained 5 bases not matched to a gene. This chain's CDR3 is CASSEGQGRGYGYTF. DNA of the CDR3: TGTGCCAGCAGTGAAGGACAGGGGCGAGGCTATGGCTACACCTTC.

The chain carries TRBV13 and TRBJ2-1, with 14 bases matching TRBD2. The germline CDR1 and CDR2 sequences are PRHDT and FYEKMQ (reference sequence). Losses at the gene ends were 4 bases for V and 4 bases for J; bases not matched to a gene: 9. The CDR3 consists of 18 residues. Here the CDR3 DNA reads TGTGCCAGCAGCTCCCGTGGACTAGCGGGAGGCAGTTACAATGAGCAGTTCTTC. This encodes CASSSRGLAGGSYNEQFF.

The V call is TRBV5-4, the J call TRBJ2-3, with a weak D call TRBD2 (6 bases). Germline V CDR1 and CDR2: SGHNT, YYREEE (reference sequence). The CDR3 loop spans 15 amino acids. V was shortened by 0 bases and J by 3 bases, with 11 bases between the two germline ends. The CDR3 reads CASSLEAGRTDTQYF. The CDR3 bases are TGTGCCAGCAGCTTGGAAGCAGGGAGGACAGATACGCAGTATTTT.